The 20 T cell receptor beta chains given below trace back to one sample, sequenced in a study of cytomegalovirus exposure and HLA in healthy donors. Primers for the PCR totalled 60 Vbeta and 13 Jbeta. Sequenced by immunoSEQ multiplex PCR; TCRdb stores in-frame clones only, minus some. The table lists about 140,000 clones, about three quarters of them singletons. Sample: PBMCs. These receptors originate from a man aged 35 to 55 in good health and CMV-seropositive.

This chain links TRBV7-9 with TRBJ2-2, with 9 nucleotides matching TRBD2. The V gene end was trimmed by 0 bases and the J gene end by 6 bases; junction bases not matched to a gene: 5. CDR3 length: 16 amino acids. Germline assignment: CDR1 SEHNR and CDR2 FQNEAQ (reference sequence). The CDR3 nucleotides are TGTGCCAGCAGCTTAGCCAGCGGGGGGACCGCCGGGGAGCTGTTTTTT. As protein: CASSLASGGTAGELFF. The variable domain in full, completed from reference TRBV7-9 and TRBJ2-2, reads DTGVSQNPRHKITKRGQNVTFRCDPISEHNRLYWYRQTLGQGPEFLTYFQNEAQLEKSRLLSDRFSAERPKGSFSTLEIQRTEQGDSAMYLCASSLASGGTAGELFFGEGSRLTVL.

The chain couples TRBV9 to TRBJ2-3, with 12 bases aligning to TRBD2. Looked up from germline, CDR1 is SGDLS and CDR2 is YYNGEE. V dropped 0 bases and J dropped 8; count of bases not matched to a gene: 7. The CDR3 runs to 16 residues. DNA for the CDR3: TGTGCCAGCAGCGTAGAGGCTAGCGGGGGGGCGGGTACGCAGTATTTT. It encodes CASSVEASGGAGTQYF. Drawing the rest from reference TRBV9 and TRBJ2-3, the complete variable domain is DSGVTQTPKHLITATGQRVTLRCSPRSGDLSVYWYQQSLDQGLQFLIQYYNGEERAKGNILERFSAQQFPDLHSELNLSSLELGDSALYFCASSVEASGGAGTQYFGPGTRLTVL.

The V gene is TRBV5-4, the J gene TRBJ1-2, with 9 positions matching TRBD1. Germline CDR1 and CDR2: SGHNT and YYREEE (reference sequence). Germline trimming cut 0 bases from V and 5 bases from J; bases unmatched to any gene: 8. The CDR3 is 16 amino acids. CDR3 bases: TGTGCCAGCAGCTTGGACAGGGGGCGTCAACTTTATGGCTACACCTTC. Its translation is CASSLDRGRQLYGYTF.

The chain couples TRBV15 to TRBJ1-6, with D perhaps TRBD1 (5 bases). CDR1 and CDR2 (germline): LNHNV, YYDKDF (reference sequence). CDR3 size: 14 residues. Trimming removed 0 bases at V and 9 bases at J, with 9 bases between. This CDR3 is CATSRDRVASPLHF. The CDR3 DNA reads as TGTGCCACCAGCAGAGACAGGGTGGCTTCACCCCTCCACTTT.

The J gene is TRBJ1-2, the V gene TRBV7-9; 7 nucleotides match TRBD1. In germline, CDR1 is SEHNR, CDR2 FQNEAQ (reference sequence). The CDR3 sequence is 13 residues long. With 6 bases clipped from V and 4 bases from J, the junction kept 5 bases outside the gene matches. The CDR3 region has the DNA TGTGCCAGCAGACAGACAGGGAGCTATGGCTACACCTTC. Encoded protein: CASRQTGSYGYTF.

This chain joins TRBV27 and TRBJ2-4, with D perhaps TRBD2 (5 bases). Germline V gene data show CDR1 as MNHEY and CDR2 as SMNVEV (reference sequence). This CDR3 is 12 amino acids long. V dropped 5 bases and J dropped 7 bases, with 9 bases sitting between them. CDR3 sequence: CASSPRGNIQYF. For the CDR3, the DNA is TGTGCCAGCAGTCCCCGCGGGAACATTCAGTACTTC.

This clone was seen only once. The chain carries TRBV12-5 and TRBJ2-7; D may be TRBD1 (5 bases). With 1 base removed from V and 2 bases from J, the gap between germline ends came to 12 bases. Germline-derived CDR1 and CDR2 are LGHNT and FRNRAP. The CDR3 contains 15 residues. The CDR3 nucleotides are TGTGCTAGTGGTTTGGGCCTAGGGGAAGCCTACGAGCAGTACTTC. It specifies CASGLGLGEAYEQYF. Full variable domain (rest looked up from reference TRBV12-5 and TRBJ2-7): DARVTQTPRHKVTEMGQEVTMRCQPILGHNTVFWYRQTMMQGLELLAYFRNRAPLDDSGMPKDRFSAEMPDATLATLKIQPSEPRDSAVYFCASGLGLGEAYEQYFGPGTRLTVT.

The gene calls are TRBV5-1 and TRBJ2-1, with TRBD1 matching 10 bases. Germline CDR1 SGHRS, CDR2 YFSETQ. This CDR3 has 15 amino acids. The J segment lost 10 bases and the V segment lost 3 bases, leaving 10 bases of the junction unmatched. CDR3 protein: CASSSGTGATNEQFF. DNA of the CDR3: TGCGCCAGCAGCTCGGGGACAGGGGCGACTAACGAGCAGTTCTTC.

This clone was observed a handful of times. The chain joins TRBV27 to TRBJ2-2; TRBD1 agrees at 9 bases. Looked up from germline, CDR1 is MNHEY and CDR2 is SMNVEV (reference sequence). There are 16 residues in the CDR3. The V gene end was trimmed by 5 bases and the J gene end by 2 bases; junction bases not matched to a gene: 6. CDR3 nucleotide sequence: TGTGCCAGCAGTCCCTCGGGACAGGGAAACACCGGGGAGCTGTTTTTT. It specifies CASSPSGQGNTGELFF.

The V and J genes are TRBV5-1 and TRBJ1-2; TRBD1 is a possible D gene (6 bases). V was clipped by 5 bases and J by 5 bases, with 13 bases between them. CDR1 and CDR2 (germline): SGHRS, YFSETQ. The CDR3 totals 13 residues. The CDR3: CASRWTERYGYTF. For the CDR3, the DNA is TGCGCCAGCAGGTGGACAGAGAGATATGGCTACACCTTC.

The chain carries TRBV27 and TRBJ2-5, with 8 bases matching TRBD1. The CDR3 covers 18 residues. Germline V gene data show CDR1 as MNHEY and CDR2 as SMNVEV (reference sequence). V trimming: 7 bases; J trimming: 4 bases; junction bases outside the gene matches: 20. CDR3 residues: CASKPYRSWTGMGETQYF. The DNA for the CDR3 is TGTGCCAGCAAACCTTATCGCAGTTGGACAGGGATGGGAGAGACCCAGTACTTC.

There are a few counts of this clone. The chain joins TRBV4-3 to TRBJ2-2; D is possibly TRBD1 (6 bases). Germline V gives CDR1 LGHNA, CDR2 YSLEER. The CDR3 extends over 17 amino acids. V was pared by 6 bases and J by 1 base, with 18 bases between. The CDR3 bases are TGCGCCAGCAGAACTAACCTTGCAGGGGTGAACACCGGGGAGCTGTTTTTT. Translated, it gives CASRTNLAGVNTGELFF.

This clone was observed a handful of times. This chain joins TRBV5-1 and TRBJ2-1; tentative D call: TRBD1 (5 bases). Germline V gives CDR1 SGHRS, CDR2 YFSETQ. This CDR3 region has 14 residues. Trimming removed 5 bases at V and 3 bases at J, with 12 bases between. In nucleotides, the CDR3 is TGCGCCAGCAGGTCGACAGAGCTCTACAATGAGCAGTTCTTC. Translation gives CASRSTELYNEQFF.

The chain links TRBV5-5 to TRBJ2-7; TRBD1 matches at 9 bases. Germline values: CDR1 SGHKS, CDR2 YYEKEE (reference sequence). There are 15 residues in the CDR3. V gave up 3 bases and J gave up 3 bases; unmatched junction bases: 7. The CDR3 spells CASSSSGQGFYEQYF. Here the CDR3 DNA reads TGTGCCAGCAGCTCTTCGGGACAGGGATTCTACGAGCAGTACTTC.

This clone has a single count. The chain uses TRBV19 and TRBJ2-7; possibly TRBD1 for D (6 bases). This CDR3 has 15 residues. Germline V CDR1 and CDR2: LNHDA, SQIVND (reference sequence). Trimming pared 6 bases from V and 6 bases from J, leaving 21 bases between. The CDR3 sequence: CASSLQGHPGGEQYF. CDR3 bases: TGTGCCAGTAGCCTCCAGGGACACCCAGGAGGCGAGCAGTACTTC. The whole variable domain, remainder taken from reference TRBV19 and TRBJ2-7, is DGGITQSPKYLFRKEGQNVTLSCEQNLNHDAMYWYRQDPGQGLRLIYYSQIVNDFQKGDIAEGYSVSREKKESFPLTVTSAQKNPTAFYLCASSLQGHPGGEQYFGPGTRLTVT.

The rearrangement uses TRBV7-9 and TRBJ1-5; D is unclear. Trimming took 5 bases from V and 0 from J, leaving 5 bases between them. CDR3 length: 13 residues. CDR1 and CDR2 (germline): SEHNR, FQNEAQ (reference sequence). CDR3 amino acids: CASSGSSNQPQHF. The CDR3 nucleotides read TGTGCCAGCAGCGGGAGTAGCAATCAGCCCCAGCATTTT.

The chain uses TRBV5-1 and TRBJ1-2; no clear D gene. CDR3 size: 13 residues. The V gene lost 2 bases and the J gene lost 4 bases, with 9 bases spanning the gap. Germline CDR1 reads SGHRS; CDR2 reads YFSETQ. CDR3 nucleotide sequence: TGCGCCAGCAGCTTCGACGGGTCCTATGGCTACACCTTC. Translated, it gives CASSFDGSYGYTF.

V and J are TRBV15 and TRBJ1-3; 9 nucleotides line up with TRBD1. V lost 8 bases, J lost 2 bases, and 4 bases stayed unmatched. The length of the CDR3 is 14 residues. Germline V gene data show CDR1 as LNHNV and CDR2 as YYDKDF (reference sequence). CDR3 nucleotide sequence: TGTGCCACCGGACAGGGGAAAGCTGGAAACACCATATATTTT. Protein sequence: CATGQGKAGNTIYF.

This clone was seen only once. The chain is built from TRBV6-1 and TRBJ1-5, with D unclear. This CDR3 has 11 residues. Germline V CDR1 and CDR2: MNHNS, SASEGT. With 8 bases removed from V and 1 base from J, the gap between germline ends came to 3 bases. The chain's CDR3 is CASQSNQPQHF. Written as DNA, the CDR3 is TGTGCCAGCCAAAGCAATCAGCCCCAGCATTTT.

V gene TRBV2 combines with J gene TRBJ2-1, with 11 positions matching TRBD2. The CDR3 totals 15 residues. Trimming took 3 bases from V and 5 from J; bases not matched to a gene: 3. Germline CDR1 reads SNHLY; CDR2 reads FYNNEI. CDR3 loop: CASSDLAGGDNEQFF. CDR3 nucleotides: TGTGCCAGCAGTGATCTAGCGGGGGGCGACAATGAGCAGTTCTTC.